This paragraph covers one T cell receptor (beta chain) sequence. Its antigen remains unknown. The PCR had 60 Vbeta and 13 Jbeta primers. Libraries were prepared by immunoSEQ multiplex PCR; TCRdb keeps only in-frame clonotypes and omits some of them. The sample has 95,000 to 100,000 clones; under 80% are singletons. These data come from a study of cytomegalovirus exposure and HLA in healthy donors. The CDR3 totals 14 residues. Per the germline V gene, CDR1 is SGHRS and CDR2 is YFSETQ. Between the trimmed V and J ends, which lost 2 bases and 6 bases, there was a span of 14 bases. Broader study findings: Most TCR sequences proved rare, with some public TCRs found in many donors.

The sequenced material came from PBMCs. This TCR was sampled from a human donor in good health. The V gene is TRBV5-1, the J gene TRBJ1-1; no reliable D call. CDR3 sequence (DNA): TGCGCCAGCAGCTTAAGTACGAGGAGCGCTGAAGCTTTCTTT. Protein sequence: CASSLSTRSAEAFF.